This T cell receptor beta chain was identified during a study of CD8+CD57+ T cells in acquired aplastic anemia. Study observations and caveats: About 29 sequences, all CD8+ CDR3, were shared between patients and controls.

TCR beta VDJ and CDR3 profiling used genomic DNA as template. TCRdb recomputed calls from the reads with MiXCR, one row per CDR3 protein. This sample has under 200,000 distinct CDR3 sequences, with about half found just once. CDR3 length: 13 residues. V lost 3 bases, J lost 1 base, and 6 bases lay in between. Per the germline V gene, CDR1 is SGHTA and CDR2 is FQGTGA. For this clonotype: Antigen: not known.

Patients sequenced had flow cytometry evidence of CD8+CD57+ cell expansion. The TCR sequence derives from a human donor with aplastic anemia. The chain employs TRBV7-3 and TRBJ1-2; the D is unclear. Material: sorted CD4+, CD8+, or CD8+CD57+ T cells (not recorded which) from PBMCs. DNA of the CDR3: TGTGCCAGCAGCTTCGACAATAACTATGGCTACACCTTC. It specifies CASSFDNNYGYTF.